This is a list of T cell receptor beta chains from one sample in a study of OX40 agonist ivuxolimab in advanced cancers. The assay was immunoSEQ multiplex PCR, and TCRdb's table has in-frame clones only and misses some. The table includes tens of thousands of clones, around 88% detected once. The source was CD4+ or CD8+ T cells sorted from blood, collected in a trial of the OX40 agonist ivuxolimab. The receptors here all came from an adult with an advanced solid tumor such as melanoma, head and neck, liver or kidney cancer. Both conserved end residues are part of each CDR3. The D gene is left open where the match is weak. Some rows mark clone size as missing; the rest say once, few, many or name a class of expanded clone.

.,TRBV28,.,TRBJ2-7,TGTGCCAGCGAACCTTACAGGGCTCCCTACGAGCAGTACTTC,CASEPYRAPYEQYF
.,TRBV5-3,.,TRBJ1-3,TGTGCCAGAAGCTTGTTCGGGGGAAGGTCTGGAAACACCATATATTTT,CARSLFGGRSGNTIYF
.,TRBV28,TRBD1,TRBJ1-5,TGTGCCAGCGAGGACAGGGCAAATCAGCCCCAGCATTTT,CASEDRANQPQHF
once,TRBV28,.,TRBJ2-3,TGTGCCAGCAGTTTCCATTACCGAGACAGGAGGGATACGCAGTATTTT,CASSFHYRDRRDTQYF
.,TRBV30,TRBD2,TRBJ2-7,TGTGCCGGAGATGGGGCTAGCGGGAGGTACGAGCAGTACTTC,CAGDGASGRYEQYF
once,TRBV5-6,TRBD2,TRBJ2-7,TGTGCCAGCAGCCCGGGACTAGCGGGACCGCCCTACGAGCAGTACTTC,CASSPGLAGPPYEQYF
once,TRBV7-3,.,TRBJ2-7,TGTGCCAGCAGCTTATTGGGCAGCGGAAAATACGAGCAGTACTTC,CASSLLGSGKYEQYF
once,TRBV19,.,TRBJ1-5,TGTGCCAGTAGACCTAACTGGCCGGGCCCCCAGCATTTT,CASRPNWPGPQHF
.,TRBV30,TRBD1,TRBJ2-5,TGTGCCTGGAGCCGCACGCAAAGGGGGCTAGGGGAGACCCAGTACTTC,CAWSRTQRGLGETQYF
.,TRBV19,.,TRBJ1-1,TGTGCCAGTAAAAGCACAGGGATTACAACTGAAGCTTTCTTT,CASKSTGITTEAFF
.,TRBV6-1,.,TRBJ1-5,TGTGCCAGCAGCCAGGGGTTGGGACAGCCCCAGCATTTT,CASSQGLGQPQHF
.,TRBV27,TRBD1,TRBJ2-7,TGTGCCAGCAGTTTCCGTCTATCACCTAGTTCGGGACAGGGGGGGAACTACGAGCAGTACTTC,CASSFRLSPSSGQGGNYEQYF
.,TRBV7-3,.,TRBJ1-2,TGTGCCAGCAGCTTAACCGGGAACCGAAGGTATGGCTACACCTTC,CASSLTGNRRYGYTF
once,TRBV5-1,.,TRBJ2-5,TGCGCCAGCAGCTTGCGGAGCATCCAAGAGACCCAGTACTTC,CASSLRSIQETQYF
.,TRBV10-3,.,TRBJ2-2,TGTGCCATCAGTGAACAGGGATTGAACACCGGGGAGCTGTTTTTT,CAISEQGLNTGELFF